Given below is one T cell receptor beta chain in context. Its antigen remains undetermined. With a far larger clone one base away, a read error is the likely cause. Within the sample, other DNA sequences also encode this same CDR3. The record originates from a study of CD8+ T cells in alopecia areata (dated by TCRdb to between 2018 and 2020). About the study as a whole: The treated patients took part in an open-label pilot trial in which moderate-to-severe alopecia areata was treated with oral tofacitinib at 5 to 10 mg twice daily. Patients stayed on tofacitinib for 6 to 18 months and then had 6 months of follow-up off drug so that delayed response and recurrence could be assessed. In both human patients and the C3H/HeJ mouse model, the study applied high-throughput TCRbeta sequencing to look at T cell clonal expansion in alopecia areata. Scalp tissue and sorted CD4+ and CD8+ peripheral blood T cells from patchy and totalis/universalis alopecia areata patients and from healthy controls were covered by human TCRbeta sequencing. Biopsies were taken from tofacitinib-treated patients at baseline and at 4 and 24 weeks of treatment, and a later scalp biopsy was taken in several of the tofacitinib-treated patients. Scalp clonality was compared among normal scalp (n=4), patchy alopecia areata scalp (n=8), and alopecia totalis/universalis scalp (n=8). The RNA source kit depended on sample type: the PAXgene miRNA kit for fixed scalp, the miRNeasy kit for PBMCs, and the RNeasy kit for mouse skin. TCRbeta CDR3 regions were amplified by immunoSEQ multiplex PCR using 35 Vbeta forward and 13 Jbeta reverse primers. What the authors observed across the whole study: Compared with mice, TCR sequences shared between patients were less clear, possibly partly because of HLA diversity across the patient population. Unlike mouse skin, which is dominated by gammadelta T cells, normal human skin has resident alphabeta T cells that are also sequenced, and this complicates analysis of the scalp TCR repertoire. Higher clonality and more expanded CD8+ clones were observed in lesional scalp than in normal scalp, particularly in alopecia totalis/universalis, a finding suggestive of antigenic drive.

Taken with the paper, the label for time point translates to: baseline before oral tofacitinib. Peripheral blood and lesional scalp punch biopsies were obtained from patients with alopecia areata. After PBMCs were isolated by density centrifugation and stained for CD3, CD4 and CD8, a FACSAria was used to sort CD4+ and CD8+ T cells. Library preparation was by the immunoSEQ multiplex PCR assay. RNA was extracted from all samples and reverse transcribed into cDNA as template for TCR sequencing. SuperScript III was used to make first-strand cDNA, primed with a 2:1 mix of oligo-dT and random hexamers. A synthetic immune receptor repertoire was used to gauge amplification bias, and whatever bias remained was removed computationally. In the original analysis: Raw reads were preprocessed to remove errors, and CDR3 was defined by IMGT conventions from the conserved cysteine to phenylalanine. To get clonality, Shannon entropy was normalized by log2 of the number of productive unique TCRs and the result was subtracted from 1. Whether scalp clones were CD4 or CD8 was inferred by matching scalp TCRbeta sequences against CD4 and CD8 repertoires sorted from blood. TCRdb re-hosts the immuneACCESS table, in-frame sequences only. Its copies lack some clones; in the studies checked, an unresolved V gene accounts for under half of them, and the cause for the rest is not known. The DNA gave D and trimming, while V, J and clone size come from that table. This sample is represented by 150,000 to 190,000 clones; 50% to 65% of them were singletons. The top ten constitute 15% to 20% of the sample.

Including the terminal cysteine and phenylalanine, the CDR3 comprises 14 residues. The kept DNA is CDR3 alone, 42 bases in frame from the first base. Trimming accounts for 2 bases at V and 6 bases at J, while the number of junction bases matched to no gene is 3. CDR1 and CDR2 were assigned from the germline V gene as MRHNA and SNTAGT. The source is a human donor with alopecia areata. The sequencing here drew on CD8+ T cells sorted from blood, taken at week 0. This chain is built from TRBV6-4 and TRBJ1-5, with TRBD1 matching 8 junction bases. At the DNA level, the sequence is TGTGCCAGCAGTGACGGACAGGGACCTCAGCCCCAGCATTTT. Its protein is CASSDGQGPQPQHF.